These T cell receptor beta chains were read from a single sample in a study of OX40 agonist ivuxolimab in advanced cancers. TCRdb's copy holds only in-frame clones and misses some; the assay was immunoSEQ multiplex PCR. The sample lists about 21,000 clones, around four fifths seen once, with approximately 14% in the top ten. The sequencing used CD4+ or CD8+ T cells sorted from blood, collected in a trial of the OX40 agonist ivuxolimab. These TCRs come from an adult with an advanced solid tumor such as melanoma, head and neck, liver or kidney cancer. Both conserved end residues are part of each CDR3. Each record gives: V gene, clone size, J gene, D gene, CDR3 DNA, CDR3 protein. The D gene is left open where the match is weak. Clone size, where shown, is once, few, many, or a class for clones that have expanded.

V: TRBV9; size: NA; J: TRBJ1-2; D: TRBD1; DNA: TGTGCCAGCAGCGTTGGGAGGGGGCCTGGCTACACCTTC; CDR3: CASSVGRGPGYTF
V: TRBV6-5; size: NA; J: TRBJ2-7; D: NA; DNA: TGTGCCAGCAGTTACGAGGAAGATCGATTCGGCGAGCAGTACTTC; CDR3: CASSYEEDRFGEQYF
V: TRBV19; size: few; J: TRBJ1-5; D: TRBD1; DNA: TGTGCCAGTAGCCAGCGCGGACAGGGCCCCAATCAGCCCCAGCATTTT; CDR3: CASSQRGQGPNQPQHF
V: TRBV7-3; size: NA; J: TRBJ2-2; D: NA; DNA: TGTGCCAGCAGCCCCCCTAGTCGGGAGCTGTTTTTT; CDR3: CASSPPSRELFF
V: TRBV27; size: NA; J: TRBJ2-5; D: TRBD2; DNA: TGTGCCAGCAGTTTAGGGGGACTAGCGGGGGCCAAGTACTTC; CDR3: CASSLGGLAGAKYF
V: TRBV6-5; size: NA; J: TRBJ2-5; D: NA; DNA: TGTGCCAGCAGTTACTCGGCAGGGGGGGGGACCCAGTACTTC; CDR3: CASSYSAGGGTQYF
V: TRBV11-2; size: NA; J: TRBJ2-5; D: NA; DNA: TGTGCCAGCAGCTTAAGACCGGGACACGCACCTGAAGGGGAGACCCAGTACTTC; CDR3: CASSLRPGHAPEGETQYF
V: TRBV4-1; size: medium-sized; J: TRBJ1-1; D: NA; DNA: TGCGCCAGCAGCCGCGCCGGGGGAGGCGAGAAAACTGAAGCTTTCTTT; CDR3: CASSRAGGGEKTEAFF
V: TRBV4-3; size: NA; J: TRBJ1-2; D: NA; DNA: TGCGCCAGCAGCCAAGATCGACTTGGCAGCCCTAACTATGGCTACACCTTC; CDR3: CASSQDRLGSPNYGYTF
V: TRBV4-1; size: NA; J: TRBJ2-7; D: NA; DNA: TGCGCCAGCAGCCAAGTCCAGGGAAGCTCCTACGAGCAGTACTTC; CDR3: CASSQVQGSSYEQYF
V: TRBV7-9; size: NA; J: TRBJ2-1; D: TRBD1; DNA: TGTGCCAGCACCAAGTCTGACAGGGTAGGATGGGATGAGCAGTTCTTC; CDR3: CASTKSDRVGWDEQFF
V: TRBV6-5; size: NA; J: TRBJ1-2; D: NA; DNA: TGTGCCAGTCTTTACGGGGATTCTGGCTATGGCTACACCTTC; CDR3: CASLYGDSGYGYTF
V: TRBV7-2; size: NA; J: TRBJ1-5; D: NA; DNA: TGTGCCAGCAGCTTTTCGGACAGCGACAATCAGCCCCAGCATTTT; CDR3: CASSFSDSDNQPQHF
V: TRBV27; size: NA; J: TRBJ1-4; D: NA; DNA: TGTGCCAGCAGTTTATCAGGGGCCCTCAATGAAAAACTGTTTTTT; CDR3: CASSLSGALNEKLFF
V: TRBV9; size: NA; J: TRBJ1-2; D: TRBD1; DNA: TGTGCCAGCAGCGCACAGGGGGGCTATGGCTACACCTTC; CDR3: CASSAQGGYGYTF
V: TRBV6-6; size: once; J: TRBJ2-7; D: TRBD1; DNA: TGTGCCAGCAGCTCCCCCGAGGGACAGGGTAGTTACGAGCAGTACTTC; CDR3: CASSSPEGQGSYEQYF
V: TRBV4-1; size: NA; J: TRBJ1-4; D: NA; DNA: TGCGCCAGCAGCCAAGAAAACTGGCAGGGGCCAACTAATGAAAAACTGTTTTTT; CDR3: CASSQENWQGPTNEKLFF
V: TRBV7-8; size: NA; J: TRBJ2-1; D: TRBD1; DNA: TGTGCCAGCAGCTTGCCCGGGACAGGGGTGTACAATGAGCAGTTCTTC; CDR3: CASSLPGTGVYNEQFF
V: TRBV6-5; size: NA; J: TRBJ1-1; D: NA; DNA: TGTGCCAGCAGTTACTCGAGACAGTCTGAAGCTTTCTTT; CDR3: CASSYSRQSEAFF
V: TRBV7-9; size: NA; J: TRBJ1-1; D: NA; DNA: TGTGCCAGCAGCTTAACTGAAGCTTTCTTT; CDR3: CASSLTEAFF
V: TRBV4-1; size: NA; J: TRBJ2-7; D: TRBD1; DNA: TGCGCCAGCAGCCACGACAGGGGGCGCGGAGCCGAGCAGTACTTC; CDR3: CASSHDRGRGAEQYF
V: TRBV27; size: NA; J: TRBJ1-2; D: NA; DNA: TGTGCCAGCAACGGGGGGTATGGCTACACCTTC; CDR3: CASNGGYGYTF
V: TRBV7-9; size: NA; J: TRBJ2-1; D: TRBD2; DNA: TGTGCCAGCAGCTTGGGAGCGTCGGGGGGGGCTAATGAGCAGTTCTTC; CDR3: CASSLGASGGANEQFF
V: TRBV6-5; size: NA; J: TRBJ2-3; D: NA; DNA: TGTGCCAGCAGTTACTCCAGGGGAAAGCGAGATACGCAGTATTTT; CDR3: CASSYSRGKRDTQYF
V: TRBV6-9; size: NA; J: TRBJ1-1; D: NA; DNA: TGTGCCAGCAGCCAGGGTCTCGCGAACACTGAAGCTTTCTTT; CDR3: CASSQGLANTEAFF
V: TRBV11-2; size: NA; J: TRBJ1-2; D: NA; DNA: TGTGCCAGCAGCTTAGCATCGTTGGCAGGGAACTATGGCTACACCTTC; CDR3: CASSLASLAGNYGYTF
V: TRBV5-4; size: NA; J: TRBJ2-7; D: NA; DNA: TGTGCCAGCAGCTTGGTGGGTTACGAGCAGTACTTC; CDR3: CASSLVGYEQYF
V: TRBV6-1; size: NA; J: TRBJ1-3; D: NA; DNA: TGTGCCAGCAGTGAAGACTGGATCTCTGGAAACACCATATATTTT; CDR3: CASSEDWISGNTIYF
V: TRBV6-5; size: medium-sized; J: TRBJ1-2; D: NA; DNA: TGTGCCAGCAGTTACCAGGGGTTCGGATTGTATGGCTACACCTTC; CDR3: CASSYQGFGLYGYTF
V: TRBV7-9; size: NA; J: TRBJ1-1; D: NA; DNA: TGTGCCAGCAGCTTAGTAGGGTCCCCTGAAGCTTTCTTT; CDR3: CASSLVGSPEAFF
V: TRBV9; size: NA; J: TRBJ1-6; D: TRBD1; DNA: TGTGCCAGCAGCGAGGGACAGGGGGGTTCACCCCTCCACTTT; CDR3: CASSEGQGGSPLHF
V: TRBV5-5; size: NA; J: TRBJ2-7; D: NA; DNA: TGTGCCAGCAGCCGGGGCAGACAGGAACCTTTTTGGGAGCAGTACTTC; CDR3: CASSRGRQEPFWEQYF
V: TRBV11-2; size: NA; J: TRBJ1-1; D: NA; DNA: TGTGCCAGCAGCTTATGGGTGGGGTCAGGAACTGAAGCTTTCTTT; CDR3: CASSLWVGSGTEAFF
V: TRBV27; size: NA; J: TRBJ2-1; D: NA; DNA: TGTGCCAGCAGACGCGCCTCGGCAGGGCTTAATGAGCAGTTCTTC; CDR3: CASRRASAGLNEQFF
V: TRBV6-5; size: medium-sized; J: TRBJ1-5; D: NA; DNA: TGTGCCAGCAGTTACTCAGGGGACGGCAATCAGCCCCAGCATTTT; CDR3: CASSYSGDGNQPQHF
V: TRBV5-1; size: few; J: TRBJ2-2; D: NA; DNA: TGCGCCAGCAGCCCCGGGTCTGTTGGACAGTTCGGGGAGCTGTTTTTT; CDR3: CASSPGSVGQFGELFF
V: TRBV6-5; size: NA; J: TRBJ1-2; D: NA; DNA: TGTGCCACCTCGGTTAAGTTAGGCTACACCTTC; CDR3: CATSVKLGYTF
V: TRBV29-1; size: NA; J: TRBJ1-1; D: NA; DNA: TGCAGCGTCCCAGGGATACTGAACACTGAAGCTTTCTTT; CDR3: CSVPGILNTEAFF
V: TRBV27; size: NA; J: TRBJ1-2; D: NA; DNA: TGTGCCAGCAAGAGCGGGGGCGCGGCCTATGGCTACACCTTC; CDR3: CASKSGGAAYGYTF
V: TRBV6-5; size: NA; J: TRBJ1-2; D: NA; DNA: TGTGCCAGCAGTCCCCCCAGGGGCTATGGCTACACCTTC; CDR3: CASSPPRGYGYTF
V: TRBV19; size: NA; J: TRBJ2-2; D: TRBD1; DNA: TGTGCCAGTAGGACGCGGACAGGGACAACGGGCGGGGAGCTGTTTTTT; CDR3: CASRTRTGTTGGELFF
V: TRBV11-2; size: NA; J: TRBJ2-1; D: NA; DNA: TGTGCCAGCAGCTTAGGTGAGCAGTTCTTC; CDR3: CASSLGEQFF
V: TRBV6-5; size: NA; J: TRBJ2-1; D: NA; DNA: TGTGCCAGCCTCCTACGGAATGAGCAGTTCTTC; CDR3: CASLLRNEQFF
V: TRBV5-5; size: medium-sized; J: TRBJ2-7; D: TRBD2; DNA: TGTGCCAGCAGCTCCCCGACTAGCGGGACCTCCTACGAGCAGTACTTC; CDR3: CASSSPTSGTSYEQYF
V: TRBV25-1; size: NA; J: TRBJ2-4; D: NA; DNA: TGTGCCAGCAGTCCGACGACAGGAAACATTCAGTACTTC; CDR3: CASSPTTGNIQYF
V: TRBV9; size: NA; J: TRBJ2-2; D: NA; DNA: TGTGCCAGCAGTGATTCTCTCCAGGACACCGGGGAGCTGTTTTTT; CDR3: CASSDSLQDTGELFF
V: TRBV9; size: NA; J: TRBJ2-3; D: NA; DNA: TGTGCCAGCGGGGCACTGGGCACAGATACGCAGTATTTT; CDR3: CASGALGTDTQYF
V: TRBV5-4; size: NA; J: TRBJ1-1; D: NA; DNA: TGTGCCAGCAGCCAATTGCAGGGGGAAGCTTTCTTT; CDR3: CASSQLQGEAFF
V: TRBV27; size: NA; J: TRBJ2-3; D: NA; DNA: TGTGCCAGCAGTCCAGGCGCATACTCGACAGATACGCAGTATTTT; CDR3: CASSPGAYSTDTQYF
V: TRBV7-8; size: NA; J: TRBJ1-5; D: NA; DNA: TGTGCCAGCAGCTTAAGGGGCAGGGATCAGCCCCAGCATTTT; CDR3: CASSLRGRDQPQHF
V: TRBV4-1; size: NA; J: TRBJ2-7; D: NA; DNA: TGCGCCAGCAGCCCCCGGGACGGAGGCTACGAGCAGTACTTC; CDR3: CASSPRDGGYEQYF
V: TRBV13; size: medium-sized; J: TRBJ2-5; D: NA; DNA: TGTGCCAGCAGCTTCCGTTATCAAGAGACCCAGTACTTC; CDR3: CASSFRYQETQYF
V: TRBV9; size: NA; J: TRBJ2-7; D: NA; DNA: TGTGCCAGCAGCCCTTTAGGGGGGACGGACTCCTACGAGCAGTACTTC; CDR3: CASSPLGGTDSYEQYF
V: TRBV10-2; size: NA; J: TRBJ1-5; D: NA; DNA: TGCGCCAGCAATGATGCGGGAGGGTATCAGCCCCAGCATTTT; CDR3: CASNDAGGYQPQHF
V: TRBV9; size: few; J: TRBJ2-7; D: NA; DNA: TGTGCCAGCAGCCCGGGGGGCAGGACCGCCTACGAGCAGTACTTC; CDR3: CASSPGGRTAYEQYF
V: TRBV7-2; size: NA; J: TRBJ2-2; D: NA; DNA: TGTGCCAGCAGCCCCGACGGGACCGGGGAGCTGTTTTTT; CDR3: CASSPDGTGELFF
V: TRBV27; size: NA; J: TRBJ1-5; D: NA; DNA: TGTGCCAGCTGGGACGGGGACAATCAGCCCCAGCATTTT; CDR3: CASWDGDNQPQHF
V: TRBV7-9; size: NA; J: TRBJ1-3; D: NA; DNA: TGTGCCAGCAGCTTAGCGCAAGACTACTCTGGAAACACCATATATTTT; CDR3: CASSLAQDYSGNTIYF